This is a list of T cell receptor beta chains from one sample in a study of blood T cell repertoires in COVID-19. Sequencing was performed with immunoSEQ multiplex PCR; in TCRdb, only in-frame clones are kept and a portion is missing. Among some 250,000 clones listed, less than 85% were seen once. The sequenced sample was peripheral blood. These receptors all come from a woman under 30 with acute or convalescent COVID-19. The CDR3 runs from the conserved cysteine through the conserved F or W. The D gene is left open where the match is weak. Size tells how often a clone was seen (once, few, many) or the class of an expanded clone, and some rows leave it out.

cdr3_nt: TGTGCCAGCAGTGACCAGGGACAGGGGGACGAGCAGTACTTC
cdr3_aa: CASSDQGQGDEQYF
j_call: TRBJ2-7
v_call: TRBV6-1
clone_size: -
d_call: TRBD1

cdr3_nt: TGTGCCAGCAGCCCGCCTACTAGCGGGAGCTTCTACGAGCAGTACTTC
cdr3_aa: CASSPPTSGSFYEQYF
j_call: TRBJ2-7
v_call: TRBV4-2
clone_size: -
d_call: TRBD2

cdr3_nt: TGCAGCGTTCAGGGGGTTGGAGGCTACACCTTC
cdr3_aa: CSVQGVGGYTF
j_call: TRBJ1-2
v_call: TRBV29-1
clone_size: -
d_call: TRBD1

cdr3_nt: TGTGCCTGGAGTTCCGGGACAGTGTACAATGAGCAGTTCTTC
cdr3_aa: CAWSSGTVYNEQFF
j_call: TRBJ2-1
v_call: TRBV30
clone_size: -
d_call: TRBD1

cdr3_nt: TGTGCCAGTAGAACAGTCTATGGCTACACCTTC
cdr3_aa: CASRTVYGYTF
j_call: TRBJ1-2
v_call: TRBV19
clone_size: -
d_call: -

cdr3_nt: TGTGCCAGCAGTGACCGGGAAAGGCAGCCCCAGCATTTT
cdr3_aa: CASSDRERQPQHF
j_call: TRBJ1-5
v_call: TRBV2
clone_size: -
d_call: -

cdr3_nt: TGTGCCAGCAGTTACTCTGAGGGTGCAGCGAACACTGAAGCTTTCTTT
cdr3_aa: CASSYSEGAANTEAFF
j_call: TRBJ1-1
v_call: TRBV6-6
clone_size: -
d_call: -

cdr3_nt: TGTGCCAGCAGCCGGATGGGGCTAGCGGGAGTCAATGAGCAGTTCTTC
cdr3_aa: CASSRMGLAGVNEQFF
j_call: TRBJ2-1
v_call: TRBV11-3
clone_size: -
d_call: TRBD2

cdr3_nt: TGTGCCTGGAGTTTGGGCAGATTTGAAGCTTTCTTT
cdr3_aa: CAWSLGRFEAFF
j_call: TRBJ1-1
v_call: TRBV30
clone_size: -
d_call: -

cdr3_nt: TGTGCCAGTAGTATACTTAATAGCGGAACCTACGAGCAGTACTTC
cdr3_aa: CASSILNSGTYEQYF
j_call: TRBJ2-7
v_call: TRBV19
clone_size: -
d_call: -

cdr3_nt: TGTGCCACCAGCAGAGGCGGGGGAAATATGAATTCACCCCTCCACTTT
cdr3_aa: CATSRGGGNMNSPLHF
j_call: TRBJ1-6
v_call: TRBV15
clone_size: -
d_call: -

cdr3_nt: TGTGCCAGCAGCTTAGCGCGACTAGCGGGAGTAGGGATTCACGAGCAGTACTTC
cdr3_aa: CASSLARLAGVGIHEQYF
j_call: TRBJ2-7
v_call: TRBV7-9
clone_size: -
d_call: TRBD2

cdr3_nt: TGTGCCAGCAGCCATGGACTAGCGGCGGATACGCAGTATTTT
cdr3_aa: CASSHGLAADTQYF
j_call: TRBJ2-3
v_call: TRBV5-4
clone_size: few
d_call: TRBD2

cdr3_nt: TGTGCCAGCAGCCGGGATGGGACAGCAGCGCGATCACCCCTCCACTTT
cdr3_aa: CASSRDGTAARSPLHF
j_call: TRBJ1-6
v_call: TRBV9
clone_size: few
d_call: TRBD1

cdr3_nt: TGTGCCACCCGCAGAGAGACAGGGAGTAGCACCATATATTTT
cdr3_aa: CATRRETGSSTIYF
j_call: TRBJ1-3
v_call: TRBV15
clone_size: -
d_call: TRBD1

cdr3_nt: TGTGCCAGCACCGGACAGTTCGAAGGCTACACCTTC
cdr3_aa: CASTGQFEGYTF
j_call: TRBJ1-2
v_call: TRBV5-4
clone_size: few
d_call: -

cdr3_nt: TGTGCCAGCAGTTACTCGAAAGGGGTAGGCAGCAATCAGCCCCAGCATTTT
cdr3_aa: CASSYSKGVGSNQPQHF
j_call: TRBJ1-5
v_call: TRBV6-2/TRBV6-3
clone_size: -
d_call: -

cdr3_nt: TGTGCCTGGAGTCCGGGACATAACTCTGGAAACACCATATATTTT
cdr3_aa: CAWSPGHNSGNTIYF
j_call: TRBJ1-3
v_call: TRBV30
clone_size: -
d_call: -

cdr3_nt: TGTGCCAGCAGCCTATTACAGGGGGCCGGGGAGCTGTTTTTT
cdr3_aa: CASSLLQGAGELFF
j_call: TRBJ2-2
v_call: TRBV3-1/TRBV3-2
clone_size: few
d_call: TRBD1

cdr3_nt: TGTGCCAGCAGACACGCCGACGACTACAGAGCGAAACTGTTTTTT
cdr3_aa: CASRHADDYRAKLFF
j_call: TRBJ1-4
v_call: TRBV6-5
clone_size: once
d_call: -

cdr3_nt: TGTGCCAGCAGCAACCGTGGCGGGAGGACTGAAGCTTTCTTT
cdr3_aa: CASSNRGGRTEAFF
j_call: TRBJ1-1
v_call: TRBV7-9
clone_size: few
d_call: -

cdr3_nt: TGTGCCAGTAGAGGTCGGGACAGGCGGACCGGGGAGCTGTTTTTT
cdr3_aa: CASRGRDRRTGELFF
j_call: TRBJ2-2
v_call: TRBV19
clone_size: few
d_call: TRBD1

cdr3_nt: TGTGCCAGCCTCATGGCGGGGGCGGCCAAAAACATTCAGTACTTC
cdr3_aa: CASLMAGAAKNIQYF
j_call: TRBJ2-4
v_call: TRBV28
clone_size: -
d_call: -

cdr3_nt: TGCGCCAGCAGCCAAGATTTTGGTACTAGCGGATACAATGAGCAGTTCTTC
cdr3_aa: CASSQDFGTSGYNEQFF
j_call: TRBJ2-1
v_call: TRBV4-3
clone_size: -
d_call: TRBD2

cdr3_nt: TGCGCCAGCAGCTTGCTAGCGGGAGGGTTCTCAGATACGCAGTATTTT
cdr3_aa: CASSLLAGGFSDTQYF
j_call: TRBJ2-3
v_call: TRBV5-1
clone_size: -
d_call: TRBD2

cdr3_nt: TGTGCCAGCAGCCTAGGGGCAGCCATGAACTATGGCTACACCTTC
cdr3_aa: CASSLGAAMNYGYTF
j_call: TRBJ1-2
v_call: TRBV11-2
clone_size: few
d_call: -